The 32 T cell receptor beta chains below all came from one sample that was sequenced in a study of T-cell reconstitution after alpha-beta-depleted transplantation in children (TCRdb year 2016). Library preparation used PCR. TCRdb shows the sequencer as Illumina HiSeq 2500. Molecular barcoding was employed in the preparation of TCR libraries, with unique molecular identifiers being used to normalize TCRbeta repertoire quantification. TCRdb reran the public reads through fastp at Q25 and MiXCR, keeping productive beta chains. Rows with a matching CDR3 protein are joined into one entry that keeps the most common DNA and genes. This sample comprises around 680,000 distinct CDR3 sequences, roughly 17% of them detected only once. The top ten hold 0.8% to 1.1% of the sample. Sequencing was performed on PBMCs from the stem cell graft donor, taken from the stem cell graft. The receptors derive from a human donor who donated a stem cell graft to a child with acute myeloid leukemia.

The V gene is TRBV20-1, the J gene TRBJ2-3, with TRBD1 as a possible D gene (6 bases). CDR1 is DFQATT, CDR2 SNEGSKA, per germline (reference sequence). The V end was cut by 8 bases, the J end by 6 bases, with 21 bases between. This CDR3 is built from 14 residues. The CDR3 DNA is TGCAGTCTTTACCTTGGACAGTCGGGGGATACGCAGTATTTT. It encodes CSLYLGQSGDTQYF.

Concerning this clonotype: A much more abundant neighbour one base away suggests this may be a read error. This chain uses TRBV29-1 with TRBJ2-3; 11 bases align to TRBD2. Germline loops: CDR1 SQVTM, CDR2 ANQGSEA. The CDR3 is 19 residues long. CDR3 region: CSVDGRLAGGTSSTDTKYF. The CDR3 region has the DNA TGCAGCGTTGATGGGAGGCTAGCGGGGGGCACTTCTAGCACAGATACGAAGTATTTT.

This chain uses TRBV20-1 with TRBJ2-2; D may be TRBD1 (5 bases). CDR1 is DFQATT and CDR2 is SNEGSKA in the germline V gene (reference sequence). The V end lost 3 bases, the J end lost 6 bases, and 14 bases lay between the germline ends. The CDR3 runs to 14 residues. CDR3: CSASGPGYSGELFF. CDR3 in DNA: TGCAGTGCTAGTGGGCCAGGGTATTCCGGGGAGCTGTTTTTT.

This clonotype was found many times. The V call is TRBV7-3, the J call TRBJ2-7; tentative D call: TRBD2 (5 bases). V was shortened by 0 bases and J by 6 bases, with 12 bases between the two germline ends. Germline V CDR1 and CDR2: SGHTA, FQGTGA. The CDR3 loop spans 14 amino acids. The CDR3 bases are TGTGCCAGCAGCTTAACGCCGATGGCGGGCGAGCAGTACTTC. Translating it yields CASSLTPMAGEQYF.

Ten or more counts support this clonotype. This chain links TRBV20-1 with TRBJ2-7; D may be TRBD1 (6 bases). The CDR3 extends over 13 amino acids. From germline, CDR1 is DFQATT and CDR2 SNEGSKA (reference sequence). With 3 bases removed from V and 4 bases from J, the gap between germline ends came to 13 bases. Written as DNA, the CDR3 is TGCAGTGCTAGTTGGGGGCAGGGGTACGAGCAGTACTTC. Translating it yields CSASWGQGYEQYF.

This clonotype was observed a few times. The chain joins TRBV20-1 to TRBJ1-2, with no clear D. The CDR3 loop spans 13 amino acids. The V end lost 5 bases, the J end lost 5 bases, and 15 bases lay between the germline ends. The germline gives CDR1 DFQATT, CDR2 SNEGSKA (reference sequence). CDR3 loop: CSAHTGPRYGYTF. The CDR3 DNA reads as TGCAGTGCTCATACCGGGCCCCGATATGGCTACACCTTC.

At least ten counts were recorded for this clonotype. The rearrangement uses TRBV20-1 and TRBJ1-5; 7 bases align to TRBD1. Germline V gene data show CDR1 as DFQATT and CDR2 as SNEGSKA (reference sequence). The CDR3 consists of 15 residues. V dropped 3 bases and J dropped 1; count of bases not matched to a gene: 6. CDR3 protein: CSASKGAQSNQPQHF. CDR3 bases: TGCAGTGCTAGTAAGGGGGCGCAAAGCAATCAGCCCCAGCATTTT.

The chain joins TRBV27 to TRBJ2-3, with 8 bases identical to TRBD1. This CDR3 has 14 residues. J gave up 4 bases and V 4 bases, and 4 bases lay outside the gene matches. Germline CDR1 MNHEY, CDR2 SMNVEV (reference sequence). CDR3: CASSWNRGADTQYF. The CDR3 bases are TGTGCCAGCAGTTGGAACAGGGGGGCAGATACGCAGTATTTT.

This clonotype turned up a few times. The chain carries TRBV7-2 and TRBJ2-1; TRBD2 might be the D (7 bases). Germline assignment: CDR1 SGHTA and CDR2 FQGNSA. The CDR3 length is 14 residues. V dropped 1 base and J dropped 10 bases, with 14 bases sitting between them. CDR3 nucleotides: TGTGCCAGCAGCTTAGAGGGGGGGGCAGGCGAGCAGTTCTTC. Encoded protein: CASSLEGGAGEQFF. Supplemented by reference TRBV7-2 and TRBJ2-1, the full variable domain reads GAGVSQSPSNKVTEKGKDVELRCDPISGHTALYWYRQSLGQGLEFLIYFQGNSAPDKSGLPSDRFSAERTGGSVSTLTIQRTQQEDSAVYLCASSLEGGAGEQFFGPGTRLTVL.

There are many counts of this clonotype. V is TRBV6-1 and J is TRBJ1-5; D unresolved. Looked up from germline, CDR1 is MNHNS and CDR2 is SASEGT. Between the trimmed V and J ends, which lost 2 bases and 7 bases, there was a span of 6 bases. CDR3 length: 12 residues. The CDR3 region has the DNA TGTGCCAGCAGTGAAAGGGTACAGCCCCAGCATTTT. Translation: CASSERVQPQHF.

The chain recombines TRBV12-3 or TRBV12-4 with TRBJ2-2; 9 bases are a match to TRBD1. This CDR3 spans 16 amino acids. V trimming: 6 bases; J trimming: 4 bases; junction bases outside the gene matches: 9. The CDR3: CASRSPGQGSTGELFF. DNA of the CDR3: TGTGCCAGCAGATCACCGGGACAGGGTTCCACCGGGGAGCTGTTTTTT.

This clonotype was picked up a small number of times. The chain is built from TRBV20-1 and TRBJ2-7; 9 bases are shared with TRBD1. V lost 4 bases, J lost 2 bases, and 6 bases stayed unmatched. Germline V gene sequence: CDR1 DFQATT, CDR2 SNEGSKA (reference sequence). This CDR3 is built from 14 residues. CDR3 sequence (DNA): TGCAGTGCTACCGGGACAGGGAGGACCTACGAGCAGTACGTC. Protein sequence: CSATGTGRTYEQYV.

The table lists this clonotype with many counts. The chain joins TRBV20-1 to TRBJ1-3; D remains unclear. The CDR3 length is 14 residues. Germline V gene lookup returns CDR1 DFQATT and CDR2 SNEGSKA (reference sequence). V was shortened by 3 bases and J by 2 bases, with 11 bases between the two germline ends. CDR3 amino acids: CSASTGRPGNTIYF. In nucleotides, the CDR3 is TGCAGTGCTAGCACGGGGAGGCCTGGAAACACCATATATTTT.

This chain uses TRBV14 with TRBJ2-1; D remains unclear. V was shortened by 3 bases and J by 1 base, with 16 bases between the two germline ends. CDR1 and CDR2 (germline): SGHDN, FVKESK. This CDR3 is built from 17 residues. The CDR3 here is CASSHRVESYSYNEQFF. The CDR3 DNA follows: TGTGCCAGCAGCCATCGGGTCGAGTCGTATTCCTACAATGAGCAGTTCTTC.

This clonotype was detected only a few times. The chain joins TRBV12-3 or TRBV12-4 to TRBJ2-3, with D perhaps TRBD2 (6 bases). Trimming left V 7 bases short and J 4 bases short, with 12 bases between. The CDR3 length is 13 residues. The CDR3 region is CASKLAPSDTQYF. CDR3 in DNA: TGTGCCAGCAAACTAGCTCCCTCAGATACGCAGTATTTT.

In this sample, this clonotype turned up many times. The chain joins TRBV12-3 or TRBV12-4 to TRBJ1-2; D gene uncertain. The CDR3 loop spans 14 amino acids. Trimming removed 8 bases at V and 0 bases at J, with 13 bases between. CDR3 amino acids: CASLGRLPNYGYTF. CDR3 DNA sequence: TGTGCCAGCCTGGGAAGGCTACCTAACTATGGCTACACCTTC.

The CDR3 reads CASSLYGTGGDTGELFF. The CDR3 nucleotides read TGTGCCAGCAGCTTGTACGGGACAGGGGGCGACACCGGGGAGCTGTTTTTT. The V and J genes are TRBV11-2 and TRBJ2-2; 12 bases are shared with TRBD1. Germline CDR1 reads SGHAT; CDR2 reads FQNNGV. CDR3 length: 17 amino acids. Losses at the gene ends were 3 bases for V and 3 bases for J; bases not matched to a gene: 5. The entire variable domain, with the rest obtained from reference TRBV11-2 and TRBJ2-2, is as follows: EAGVAQSPRYKIIEKRQSVAFWCNPISGHATLYWYQQILGQGPKLLIQFQNNGVVDDSQLPKDRFSAERLKGVDSTLKIQPAKLEDSAVYLCASSLYGTGGDTGELFFGEGSRLTVL.

This clonotype was counted ten times or more. The chain joins TRBV10-3 to TRBJ2-2; TRBD1 might be the D (6 bases). The CDR3 is 14 residues long. The germline V gene has CDR1 ENHRY and CDR2 SYGVKD. V was pared by 5 bases and J by 1 base, with 8 bases between. DNA for the CDR3: TGTGCCATCAGTAGGGGACAGAACACCGGGGAGCTGTTTTTT. Translated: CAISRGQNTGELFF.

This clonotype has only a few counts. V is TRBV7-7 and J is TRBJ2-2; TRBD1 might be the D (8 bases). The V and J ends lost 4 bases and 5 bases respectively, with 17 bases between them. Germline CDR1 reads SSHAT; CDR2 reads FNYEAQ (reference sequence). This CDR3 has 16 amino acids. DNA of the CDR3: TGTGCCAGCAGCTCGCATGACAGGGGAGGGACCGGGGAGCTGTTTTTT. Its translation: CASSSHDRGGTGELFF.

This chain connects TRBV4-3 to TRBJ2-1; 9 bases are shared with TRBD1. This CDR3 contains 15 residues. After removal of 2 bases from V and 2 bases from J, the junction contained 1 base not matched to a gene. CDR1 LGHNA and CDR2 YSLEER come from the germline V gene. Here the CDR3 DNA reads TGCGCCAGCAGCCAAAACAGGGGGCCCTACAATGAGCAGTTCTTC. Translation gives CASSQNRGPYNEQFF.

This sequence joins TRBV11-3 and TRBJ2-2; 10 positions agree with TRBD2. CDR1 is SGHNT, CDR2 YENEEA, per germline. The J segment lost 7 bases and the V segment lost 4 bases, leaving 12 bases of the junction unmatched. This CDR3 spans 17 amino acids. CDR3 sequence reads: CASSSVVGLATIGELFF. The CDR3 DNA sequence: TGTGCCAGCAGCTCCGTTGTGGGACTAGCGACGATCGGGGAGCTGTTTTTT.

This clonotype appeared a few times. J is TRBJ2-1 and V is TRBV18, with D unclear. The germline CDR1 and CDR2 sequences are KGHSH and LQKENI. V was pared by 3 bases and J by 4 bases, with 10 bases between. The CDR3 sequence is 14 residues long. The CDR3 DNA sequence: TGTGCCAGCTCACCTCTAGTGGGGTACAATGAGCAGTTCTTC. Amino acid sequence: CASSPLVGYNEQFF.

The chain carries TRBV4-1 and TRBJ1-2; 7 nucleotides agree with TRBD1. The V segment lost 2 bases and the J segment 7 bases; nucleotides outside the gene matches: 10. This CDR3 is 15 amino acids long. Germline loops: CDR1 MGHRA, CDR2 YSYEKL. The CDR3 spells CASSQIQGMDRGYTF. As DNA, the CDR3 is TGCGCCAGCAGCCAAATACAGGGGATGGATCGTGGCTACACCTTC.

V is TRBV20-1 and J is TRBJ2-7, with D possibly called TRBD1 or TRBD2 (5 bases each). Between the trimmed V and J ends, which lost 3 bases and 4 bases, there was a span of 13 bases. CDR1 and CDR2 (germline): DFQATT, SNEGSKA (reference sequence). This CDR3 contains 13 residues. This CDR3 is CSASEGKGYEQYF. Written as DNA, the CDR3 is TGCAGTGCTAGCGAGGGGAAGGGTTACGAGCAGTACTTC.

This clonotype was counted ten times or more. This rearrangement joins TRBV12-3 or TRBV12-4 to TRBJ2-5; TRBD1 might be the D (5 bases). The CDR3 is made up of 14 amino acids. Trimming left V 6 bases short and J 2 bases short, with 13 bases between. CDR3 in amino acids: CASSTSQGQETQYF. In DNA form, the CDR3 reads TGTGCCAGCAGCACCTCGCAGGGACAAGAGACCCAGTACTTC.

A remark on this clonotype: One base away lies a much larger clone, so this may be a sequencing read error. This chain connects TRBV20-1 to TRBJ2-5; D is tentatively TRBD1 or TRBD2 (5 bases each). The CDR3 is made up of 12 amino acids. Germline V lookup: CDR1 DFQATT, CDR2 SNEGSKA (reference sequence). CDR3 amino acids: CCANEGTETQYF. The CDR3 DNA reads TGCTGTGCTAACGAGGGGACGGAGACCCAGTACTTC.

The V and J genes are TRBV10-3 and TRBJ1-5, with D hard to call. With 0 bases removed from V and 6 bases from J, the gap between germline ends came to 6 bases. Germline V gives CDR1 ENHRY, CDR2 SYGVKD. The length of the CDR3 is 13 residues. The CDR3, as DNA: TGTGCCATCAGTGAGTCCCCTGGTCAGCCCCAGCATTTT. It specifies CAISESPGQPQHF.

This clonotype was observed a few times. The V gene is TRBV7-2, the J gene TRBJ2-3, with 8 bases aligning to TRBD1. Germline lookup yields CDR1 SGHTA and CDR2 FQGNSA. V dropped 7 bases and J dropped 6; count of bases not matched to a gene: 12. There are 15 residues in the CDR3. The DNA of the CDR3 is TGTGCCAGCACCCCGGACAGGGTAGGAGTGGATACGCAGTATTTT. Amino acid sequence: CASTPDRVGVDTQYF.

As for this clonotype: This may stem from a read error, because a much larger clone lies one nucleotide away. The CDR3 DNA is TGTGCCAGCATTTCTACCCTCGGACAGGGGATCTACGTC. Amino acids: CASISTLGQGIYV. J is TRBJ2-7 and V is TRBV28, with 9 positions matching TRBD1. The J segment lost 13 bases and the V segment lost 7 bases, leaving 14 bases of the junction unmatched. Germline lookup yields CDR1 MDHEN and CDR2 SYDVKM. This CDR3 contains 13 residues.

In its sample, this clonotype was seen a few times. The chain joins TRBV20-1 to TRBJ2-1, with D perhaps TRBD1 (5 bases). The CDR3 runs 16 residues. V lost 0 bases, J lost 1 base, and 13 bases lay in between. Germline CDR1 and CDR2: DFQATT and SNEGSKA (reference sequence). DNA for the CDR3: TGCAGTGCTAGAGATGGCAAGGGGCCGTCCTACAATGAGCAGTTCTTC. Its translation is CSARDGKGPSYNEQFF.

This clonotype has more than one count but fewer than ten. DNA of the CDR3: TGTGCCAGCAGCCACTCTCCTTTCGGGGGGGCCGAGGGGGCCGGGGAGCTGTTTTTT. Translation: CASSHSPFGGAEGAGELFF. The chain carries TRBV4-2 and TRBJ2-2; TRBD2 matches at 8 bases. Losses at the gene ends were 3 bases for V and 6 bases for J; bases not matched to a gene: 18. Germline assignment: CDR1 LGHNA and CDR2 YNFKEQ. This CDR3 comprises 19 residues.

This clonotype was seen a few times. The gene calls are TRBV7-8 and TRBJ1-5, with D possibly being TRBD1 (6 bases). CDR3 length: 16 residues. V lost 1 base, J lost 6 bases, and 16 bases lay in between. Germline V lookup: CDR1 SGHVS, CDR2 FQNEAQ. The CDR3 nucleotides read TGTGCCAGCAGCTTAGTCGGGATGGGGGGCGGTCAGCCCCAGCATTTT. This sequence encodes CASSLVGMGGGQPQHF.